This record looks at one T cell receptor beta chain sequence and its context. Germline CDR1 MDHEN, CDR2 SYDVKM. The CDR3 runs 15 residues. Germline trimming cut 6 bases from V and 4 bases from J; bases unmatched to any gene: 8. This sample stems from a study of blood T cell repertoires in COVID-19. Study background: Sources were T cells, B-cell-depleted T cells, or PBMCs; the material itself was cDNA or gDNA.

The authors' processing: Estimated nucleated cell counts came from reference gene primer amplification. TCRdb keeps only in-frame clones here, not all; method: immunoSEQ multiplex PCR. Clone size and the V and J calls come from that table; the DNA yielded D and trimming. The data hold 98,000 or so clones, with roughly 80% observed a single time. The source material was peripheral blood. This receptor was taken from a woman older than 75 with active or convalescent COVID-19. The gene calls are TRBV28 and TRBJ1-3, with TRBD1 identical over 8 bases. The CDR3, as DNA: TGTGCCAGCAGCCTTGACAGGGGCGGGGGAAACACCATATATTTT. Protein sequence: CASSLDRGGGNTIYF.